Below, 32 T cell receptor beta chains from the same sample are listed, as sequenced in a study of beta chain features in type 1 diabetes. Sequencing targeted expressed TCRB transcripts, as all isolated RNA had been reverse transcribed. The repertoire was sequenced with immunoSEQ multiplex PCR; TCRdb's copy has only in-frame clones and lacks some. This sample carries under 550,000 clones, 10% to 12% of them seen once, and the ten largest clones take more than 0.045%. The sequenced sample consisted of naive CD4+ T cells from blood. Receptors were obtained from a woman between 18 and 29 years old in good health.

This CDR3 reads CASSQEGIRTATNEKLFF. The CDR3 DNA reads as TGCGCCAGCAGCCAAGAAGGGATACGCACTGCAACTAATGAAAAACTGTTTTTT. The rearrangement joins TRBV4-1 to TRBJ1-4; D not resolved. V lost 0 bases to trimming and J lost 0 bases, with 14 bases between them. The CDR3 totals 18 residues. CDR1 is MGHRA and CDR2 is YSYEKL in the germline V gene.

This chain links TRBV29-1 with TRBJ1-1; no clear D. The CDR3 is 12 residues long. V was cut by 6 bases and J by 1 base, with 9 bases left in between. Germline V CDR1 and CDR2: SQVTM, ANQGSEA. The DNA of the CDR3 is TGCAGCGTCAGATCATCGAACACTGAAGCTTTCTTT. Protein product: CSVRSSNTEAFF.

This clone turned up a few times. Relative to the germline gene, one junction end is altered; a read error may explain this. The chain's CDR3 is CASSRSGMNNEQFF. The CDR3 DNA is TGTGCTAGCAGCCGAAGCGGGATGAACAATGAGCAGTTCTTC. The gene calls are TRBV7-7 and TRBJ2-1; 7 nucleotides match TRBD2. CDR1 and CDR2 (germline): SSHAT, FNYEAQ (reference sequence). CDR3 size: 14 residues.

This clone was picked up a small number of times. The rearrangement uses TRBV5-1 and TRBJ2-1; TRBD2 aligns across 9 bases. The CDR3 consists of 15 residues. The V gene end was trimmed by 4 bases and the J gene end by 2 bases; junction bases not matched to a gene: 4. The germline CDR1 and CDR2 sequences are SGHRS and YFSETQ. CDR3 bases: TGCGCCAGCAGCGTGACTAGCGGAGCCTACAATGAGCAGTTCTTC. Protein sequence: CASSVTSGAYNEQFF.

This clone was counted between two and nine times. This chain links TRBV6-6 with TRBJ2-3; 7 bases are a match to TRBD2. Per the germline V gene, CDR1 is MNHNY and CDR2 is SVGAGI (reference sequence). Unmatched junction bases numbered 6, after V lost 2 bases and J lost 4 bases. This CDR3 contains 15 residues. The CDR3 loop is CASSYPSGDADTQYF. CDR3 in DNA: TGTGCCAGCAGTTACCCAAGCGGGGATGCAGATACGCAGTATTTT.

The V and J genes are TRBV19 and TRBJ1-5, with 8 bases fitting TRBD1. This CDR3 has 16 residues. After removal of 5 bases from V and 6 bases from J, the junction contained 12 bases not matched to a gene. Germline V gives CDR1 LNHDA, CDR2 SQIVND (reference sequence). In DNA, the CDR3 is TGTGCCAGTAGTTACTCCCTGACAGGGGTGGGTCAGCCCCAGCATTTT. Amino acid sequence: CASSYSLTGVGQPQHF.

This clone was counted between two and nine times. The chain has TRBV2 and TRBJ1-4; tentative D call: TRBD1 (5 bases). V was clipped by 5 bases and J by 4 bases, with 11 bases between them. The CDR3 consists of 14 residues. Germline CDR1 is SNHLY and CDR2 is FYNNEI. CDR3 amino acids: CASSLQGLNEKLFF. As DNA, the CDR3 is TGTGCCAGCAGTCTGCAGGGACTTAATGAAAAACTGTTTTTT.

Only a few counts were recorded for this clone. The chain is built from TRBV19 and TRBJ2-7; no clear D gene. Trimming removed 5 bases from V and 2 bases from J, with 10 bases in between. CDR3 length: 13 residues. Germline V CDR1 and CDR2: LNHDA, SQIVND (reference sequence). In DNA form, the CDR3 reads TGTGCCAGTAGTCCGACACGGGCCTACGAGCAGTACTTC. It codes for CASSPTRAYEQYF.

V is TRBV2 and J is TRBJ2-1, with TRBD1 as a possible D gene (5 bases). Between the trimmed V and J ends, which lost 3 bases and 3 bases, there was a span of 12 bases. The CDR3 length is 15 residues. Germline values: CDR1 SNHLY, CDR2 FYNNEI. The DNA of the CDR3 is TGTGCCAGCAGTGACACAGGCCGAGACTACAATGAGCAGTTCTTC. As protein: CASSDTGRDYNEQFF.

The rearrangement uses TRBV12-5 and TRBJ2-1; 8 bases line up with TRBD2. This CDR3 contains 16 residues. Germline V gene data show CDR1 as LGHNT and CDR2 as FRNRAP. The V and J ends lost 6 bases and 4 bases, in that order; junction bases with no gene match: 11. CDR3 residues: CASGDSGGGGYNEQFF. DNA for the CDR3: TGTGCTAGTGGAGACTCGGGAGGGGGAGGTTACAATGAGCAGTTCTTC.

This clone was seen more than once but under ten times. Other DNA sequences from this sample encode an identical CDR3 as well. The chain carries TRBV7-9 and TRBJ2-5, with D possibly matching TRBD1 (6 bases). Trimming stripped 0 bases from V and 5 bases from J, with 7 bases between. The CDR3 runs 13 residues. CDR1 SEHNR and CDR2 FQNEAQ come from the germline V gene (reference sequence). The DNA of the CDR3 is TGTGCCAGCAGCTTAGCAGGGGGTGAGACCCAGTACTTC. Its protein is CASSLAGGETQYF.

J is TRBJ2-3 and V is TRBV4-3; D ambiguous. The CDR3 is made up of 13 amino acids. V was clipped by 1 base and J by 3 bases, with 5 bases between them. Germline assignment: CDR1 LGHNA and CDR2 YSLEER. The CDR3 sequence: CASSQVPTDTQYF. CDR3 bases: TGCGCCAGCAGCCAAGTCCCAACAGATACGCAGTATTTT.

The J gene is TRBJ2-5, the V gene TRBV11-3; TRBD2 agrees at 12 bases. The CDR3 has 15 residues. With V trimmed by 5 bases and J by 2 bases, 3 bases remained unmatched. CDR1 is SGHNT, CDR2 YENEEA, per germline. This CDR3 is CASSRGLAGQETQYF. CDR3 nucleotide sequence: TGTGCCAGCAGCCGCGGACTAGCGGGACAAGAGACCCAGTACTTC.

The DNA of the CDR3 is TGTGCCAGCAGCTTGCGTATTTCCGGGGAAGCTTTCTTT. Translating gives CASSLRISGEAFF. The chain joins TRBV5-6 to TRBJ1-1; no firm D call. CDR3 length equals 13 residues. Germline V gene lookup returns CDR1 SGHDT and CDR2 YYEEEE. V lost 1 base, J lost 8 bases, and 12 bases lay in between.

This clone showed up many times. The V call is TRBV14, the J call TRBJ2-5; TRBD2 agrees at 13 bases. This CDR3 has 17 amino acids. Germline CDR1 SGHDN, CDR2 FVKESK. V lost 3 bases to trimming and J lost 4 bases; unmatched junction nucleotides: 8. CDR3 amino acids: CASSHGLAGAVLETQYF. In DNA form, the CDR3 reads TGTGCCAGCAGCCATGGACTAGCGGGAGCCGTGTTAGAGACCCAGTACTTC.

The chain recombines TRBV2 with TRBJ2-3; D uncertain. The CDR3 loop spans 16 amino acids. Germline V gene sequence: CDR1 SNHLY, CDR2 FYNNEI. Trimming took off 7 bases at V and 2 bases at J, with 19 bases between the two ends. The CDR3 sequence is CASTILRSAPTDTQYF. The CDR3 DNA reads TGTGCCAGCACGATACTAAGGTCAGCCCCCACAGATACGCAGTATTTT.

The chain is built from TRBV5-1 and TRBJ2-1, with no clear D. The CDR3 runs to 14 residues. Germline CDR1 and CDR2: SGHRS and YFSETQ. V was cut by 1 base and J by 6 bases, with 11 bases left in between. In DNA form, the CDR3 reads TGCGCCAGCAGCTTGACCATATCGGTCAATGAGCAGTTCTTC. It yields the protein CASSLTISVNEQFF.

The chain recombines TRBV7-9 with TRBJ2-7; D could derive from TRBD1 or TRBD2 (5 bases each). V dropped 4 bases and J dropped 0 bases, with 7 bases sitting between them. CDR3 size: 13 residues. The germline V gene encodes CDR1 SEHNR and CDR2 FQNEAQ (reference sequence). In DNA, the CDR3 is TGTGCCAGCAGCTATGGGGGCTCCTACGAGCAGTACGTC. It encodes CASSYGGSYEQYV.

The chain employs TRBV4-1 and TRBJ1-2; TRBD1 agrees at 7 bases. Germline V lookup: CDR1 MGHRA, CDR2 YSYEKL. V gave up 4 bases and J gave up 8 bases; unmatched junction bases: 4. This CDR3 comprises 12 residues. Here the CDR3 reads CASSPTGRGYTF. The CDR3 nucleotides read TGCGCCAGCAGCCCGACAGGGCGAGGCTACACCTTC.

The chain uses TRBV5-4 and TRBJ2-3; TRBD2 matches at 10 bases. Germline V gene lookup returns CDR1 SGHNT and CDR2 YYREEE (reference sequence). Trimming removed 0 bases from V and 5 bases from J; junction bases left unmatched: 9. The CDR3 covers 17 residues. CDR3 sequence reads: CASSLVVLAGDLDTQYF. In DNA form, the CDR3 reads TGTGCCAGCAGCTTGGTTGTCCTAGCGGGAGATCTAGATACGCAGTATTTT.

The chain couples TRBV5-1 to TRBJ1-3; D is unresolved. This CDR3 is 13 amino acids long. Germline CDR1 and CDR2: SGHRS and YFSETQ. The germline V and J ends were trimmed by 0 bases and 2 bases, with 3 bases remaining between them. CDR3 DNA sequence: TGCGCCAGCAGCTTGGGGGCTGGAAACACCATATATTTT. It specifies CASSLGAGNTIYF. The full variable domain, completed using reference TRBV5-1 and TRBJ1-3, is KAGVTQTPRYLIKTRGQQVTLSCSPISGHRSVSWYQQTPGQGLQFLFEYFSETQRNKGNFPGRFSGRQFSNSRSEMNVSTLELGDSALYLCASSLGAGNTIYFGEGSWLTVV.

The chain couples TRBV18 to TRBJ2-7; 8 positions agree with TRBD2. V lost 2 bases to trimming and J lost 3 bases; unmatched junction nucleotides: 9. The CDR3 is 16 amino acids. Germline-derived CDR1 and CDR2 are KGHSH and LQKENI. The CDR3 DNA reads TGTGCCAGCTCACCATTGGGCAGCGGGAGTGTCTACGAGCAGTACTTC. Protein: CASSPLGSGSVYEQYF.

J is TRBJ2-7 and V is TRBV5-1; 10 bases are shared with TRBD1. The CDR3 has 15 residues. The junction had 10 bases not matched to a gene; V was cut back by 2 bases and J by 8 bases. Germline V gene lookup returns CDR1 SGHRS and CDR2 YFSETQ. The CDR3 bases are TGCGCCAGCAGCTTAGAGACCGGGACAGGGGTCCAGCAGTACTTC. Protein sequence: CASSLETGTGVQQYF.

In its sample, this clone was seen a few times. Other nucleotide sequences from this sample produce the same CDR3. The chain recombines TRBV29-1 with TRBJ1-1; 7 bases map to TRBD1. The ends lost 5 bases at V and 0 bases at J; junction bases unmatched: 3. In germline, CDR1 is SQVTM, CDR2 ANQGSEA. This CDR3 spans 13 amino acids. Here the CDR3 DNA reads TGCAGCGTTAGAGGGACAGTGAACACTGAAGCTTTCTTT. It translates to CSVRGTVNTEAFF.

V is TRBV27 and J is TRBJ2-5; 12 bases agree with TRBD2. The CDR3 contains 18 residues. The V and J ends lost 4 bases and 1 base, in that order; junction bases with no gene match: 10. Germline values: CDR1 MNHEY, CDR2 SMNVEV (reference sequence). CDR3 residues: CASSSKLLAGGSQETQYF. DNA of the CDR3: TGTGCCAGCAGTTCAAAATTACTAGCGGGAGGATCCCAAGAGACCCAGTACTTC.

The chain recombines TRBV9 with TRBJ2-2; possibly TRBD1 for D (8 bases). The ends were cut back, 7 bases at V and 3 bases at J, with 13 bases in the middle. CDR3 length: 14 amino acids. The germline V gene encodes CDR1 SGDLS and CDR2 YYNGEE. CDR3 sequence: CASRQGRDTGELFF. For the CDR3, the DNA is TGTGCCAGCCGACAGGGGAGGGACACCGGGGAGCTGTTTTTT.

The genes are TRBV11-3 and TRBJ2-5; TRBD2 aligns across 8 bases. Looked up from germline, CDR1 is SGHNT and CDR2 is YENEEA. The CDR3 contains 15 residues. Losses at the gene ends were 6 bases for V and 4 bases for J; bases not matched to a gene: 10. CDR3 in amino acids: CASSFPGSGRETQYF. The CDR3 DNA is TGTGCCAGCAGTTTCCCGGGCAGCGGGAGAGAGACCCAGTACTTC.

This clone was counted between two and nine times. This chain joins TRBV6-5 and TRBJ2-4; D is perhaps TRBD1 or TRBD2 (5 bases each). CDR1 and CDR2 from the germline V gene are MNHEY and SVGAGI. V shed 5 bases and J shed 9 bases, with 17 bases lying between them. The CDR3 consists of 14 residues. The CDR3 region has the DNA TGTGCCAGCAGTCCGGGGCGGCTCGAGAGCATTCAGTACTTC. Its translation: CASSPGRLESIQYF.

This clone showed up just a few times. V and J are TRBV29-1 and TRBJ2-5; the D gene is possibly TRBD1 (6 bases). This CDR3 region has 13 residues. V was pared by 3 bases and J by 5 bases, with 13 bases between. The V gene's germline CDR1 is SQVTM and CDR2 ANQGSEA. The CDR3 nucleotides read TGCAGCGTTGATCCCAGGGGCCTGGAGACCCAGTACTTC. Translation: CSVDPRGLETQYF.

A few counts support this clone. The chain has TRBV7-9 and TRBJ2-5; D uncertain. V was pared by 1 base and J by 8 bases, with 8 bases between. The germline CDR1 and CDR2 sequences are SEHNR and FQNEAQ (reference sequence). The CDR3 totals 12 residues. CDR3 loop: CASSLVSVTQYF. CDR3 DNA sequence: TGTGCCAGCAGCTTAGTCTCGGTAACCCAGTACTTC.

This clone was counted only a few times. This sequence joins TRBV19 and TRBJ2-3; perhaps D is TRBD1 or TRBD2 (6 bases each). The CDR3 is made up of 14 amino acids. Trimming cost V 5 bases and J 5 bases, with 14 bases left between them. CDR1 is LNHDA, CDR2 SQIVND, per germline (reference sequence). The CDR3 here is CASSHGGRRDTQYF. CDR3 coding DNA: TGTGCCAGTAGTCATGGGGGGCGTAGAGATACGCAGTATTTT.

This clone was seen only a few times. J is TRBJ2-7 and V is TRBV20-1; D is undetermined. The CDR3 loop spans 11 amino acids. V lost 6 bases and J lost 5, with 11 bases in between. In germline, CDR1 is DFQATT, CDR2 SNEGSKA (reference sequence). The CDR3 DNA follows: TGCAGTGCCATATCTAGGGACGAGCAGTACGTC. It translates to CSAISRDEQYV.